This TCR beta chain was retrieved from a study of breast tumors, draining lymph nodes, adjacent tissues. Findings and caveats of the study: Tumors had less TCR diversity than lymph nodes, more than nontumor tissue. The data were judged consistent with most tumor T cells coming from lymph node and expanding in tumor.

The trim removed 4 bases at V and 6 bases at J, leaving 4 bases unmatched. CDR3 length: 16 amino acids. Per germline, CDR1 MNHEY and CDR2 SVGAGI. TCRdb re-called the multiplex PCR reads with MiXCR, one entry per CDR3 protein. The table records 200,000 to 300,000 distinct CDR3 sequences, 30% to 35% of them present only once. Samples came from axillary lymph nodes draining the breast cancer. A word on this clonotype: No antigen is known for it.

The rearrangement uses TRBV6-5 and TRBJ2-1; 15 bases line up with TRBD2. This TCR came from a female donor with breast cancer. Some clones in this sample may be carry-over from other donors' samples. The sample comprised axillary lymph node tissue. CDR3 protein: CASSSWTSGRANEQFF. The DNA of the CDR3 is TGTGCCAGCAGTTCCTGGACTAGCGGGAGGGCCAATGAGCAGTTCTTC.